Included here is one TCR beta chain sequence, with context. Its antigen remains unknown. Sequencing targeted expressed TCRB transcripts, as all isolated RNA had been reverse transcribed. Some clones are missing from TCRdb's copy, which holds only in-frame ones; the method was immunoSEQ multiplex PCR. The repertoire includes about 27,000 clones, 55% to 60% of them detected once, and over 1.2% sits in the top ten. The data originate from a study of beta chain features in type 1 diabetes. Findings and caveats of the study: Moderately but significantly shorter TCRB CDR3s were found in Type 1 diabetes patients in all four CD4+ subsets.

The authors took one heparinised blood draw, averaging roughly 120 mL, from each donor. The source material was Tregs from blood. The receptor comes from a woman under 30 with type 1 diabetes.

The CDR3 sequence: CASSIVWGQNTEAFF. The CDR3 DNA reads as TGTGCCAGTAGTATAGTATGGGGACAGAACACTGAAGCTTTCTTT. This chain links TRBV19 with TRBJ1-1; perhaps TRBD1 as D (6 bases). Germline lookup yields CDR1 LNHDA and CDR2 SQIVND (reference sequence). V lost 1 base, J lost 1 base, and 10 bases lay in between. This CDR3 has 15 amino acids.